Following are 19 T cell receptor beta chains from one sample sequenced in a study of neurological immune-mediated disorders. TCRdb processed the 5' RACE reads anew with MiXCR; each CDR3 protein has one entry. The data contain around 67,000 distinct CDR3 sequences, less than 5.5% of them singletons. The sequencing sample was made of PBMCs. These receptors were collected from a man in his late teens or twenties with multiple sclerosis.

This clonotype was recorded many times. The junction shows a germline mismatch at one end, possibly a read error. The rearrangement joins TRBV10-3 to TRBJ1-6, with D perhaps TRBD1 (6 bases). This CDR3 spans 13 amino acids. The germline CDR1 and CDR2 sequences are ENHRY and SYGVKD. CDR3 in DNA: TGTGCCATCAGAGGAAGGGGGGATTCACCCCTCAACTTT. This gives the protein CAIRGRGDSPLNF.

The table lists this clonotype with many counts. This chain links TRBV20-1 with TRBJ2-7; 10 positions match TRBD2. The ends lost 6 bases at V and 1 base at J; junction bases unmatched: 12. The germline gives CDR1 DFQATT, CDR2 SNEGSKA (reference sequence). The CDR3 covers 16 residues. CDR3 sequence reads: CSAPMGSGRSSYEQYF. Here the CDR3 DNA reads TGCAGTGCCCCAATGGGTAGCGGGAGGAGTTCCTACGAGCAGTACTTC.

This clonotype was found many times. The CDR3 region is CSARERTGSNQPQHF. DNA of the CDR3: TGCAGTGCTAGAGAACGGACAGGGAGCAATCAGCCCCAGCATTTT. The rearrangement links TRBV20-1 to TRBJ1-5, with 8 bases identical to TRBD1. V lost 0 bases, J lost 1 base, and 2 bases stayed unmatched. Germline V gene data show CDR1 as DFQATT and CDR2 as SNEGSKA (reference sequence). CDR3 size: 15 residues.

This clonotype was detected ten times or more. The J gene is TRBJ2-7, the V gene TRBV20-1; no definite D call. V shed 2 bases and J shed 2 bases, with 7 bases lying between them. Germline CDR1 reads DFQATT; CDR2 reads SNEGSKA (reference sequence). The CDR3 contains 12 residues. For the CDR3, the DNA is TGCAGTGCTAGAATGGTGGCCTACGAGCAGTACTTC. This encodes CSARMVAYEQYF.

This clonotype has ten or more counts. The chain recombines TRBV20-1 with TRBJ2-1; 8 bases are shared with TRBD2. V gave up 3 bases and J gave up 5 bases; unmatched junction bases: 12. This CDR3 region has 16 residues. Germline CDR1 is DFQATT and CDR2 is SNEGSKA (reference sequence). The DNA for the CDR3 is TGCAGTGCTAGGGGCCGGGGAAGCGGGAGCCACAATGAGCAGTTCTTC. Translated: CSARGRGSGSHNEQFF.

This clonotype was seen repeatedly, ten times or more. The gene calls are TRBV15 and TRBJ1-5, with 7 bases fitting TRBD1. This CDR3 has 14 residues. Germline trimming cut 0 bases from V and 6 bases from J; bases unmatched to any gene: 2. CDR1 is LNHNV, CDR2 YYDKDF, per germline (reference sequence). The CDR3: CATSREQGSQPQHF. CDR3 in DNA: TGTGCCACCAGCAGAGAACAGGGGAGTCAGCCCCAGCATTTT.

The sample holds many counts of this clonotype. The chain is built from TRBV4-3 and TRBJ2-2; D remains unclear. This CDR3 spans 15 amino acids. From germline, CDR1 is LGHNA and CDR2 YSLEER. The V end lost 4 bases, the J end lost 6 bases, and 15 bases lay between the germline ends. Here the CDR3 reads CASSPYGVEPGELFF. CDR3 sequence (DNA): TGCGCCAGCAGCCCATATGGGGTTGAGCCCGGGGAGCTGTTTTTT.

This clonotype was detected many times. J is TRBJ2-1 and V is TRBV5-1; 13 bases fit TRBD2. The trim removed 7 bases at V and 7 bases at J, leaving 5 bases unmatched. Germline V gene sequence: CDR1 SGHRS, CDR2 YFSETQ. This CDR3 has 14 residues. The CDR3, as DNA: TGCGCCAGCGCGACTAGCGGGGGGAATAATGAGCAGTTCTTC. Protein: CASATSGGNNEQFF.

The sample holds many counts of this clonotype. This chain links TRBV7-2 with TRBJ1-5; D not resolved. This CDR3 has 15 amino acids. Trimming pared 2 bases from V and 0 bases from J, leaving 8 bases between. Per germline, CDR1 SGHTA and CDR2 FQGNSA. The CDR3 loop reads CASSLIGNSNQPQHF. The CDR3 coding sequence is TGTGCCAGCAGCTTAATCGGAAATAGCAATCAGCCCCAGCATTTT.

This clonotype has just a few counts. V is TRBV15 and J is TRBJ2-3; maybe TRBD1 (7 bases). CDR1 and CDR2 (germline): LNHNV, YYDKDF (reference sequence). CDR3 length: 15 amino acids. V was trimmed by 4 bases and J by 2 bases, leaving 13 bases between them. The CDR3 DNA sequence: TGTGCCACCAGCATAGGCAGGGGGGACACAGATACGCAGTATTTT. Translating it yields CATSIGRGDTDTQYF.

Turning to this clonotype: A read error may be the cause here, since a much bigger clone is one base away. The chain combines TRBV4-3 with TRBJ1-6; maybe TRBD1 (6 bases). The V gene lost 0 bases and the J gene lost 8 bases, with 14 bases spanning the gap. The CDR3 is 16 amino acids. The germline gives CDR1 LGHNA, CDR2 YSLEER. The CDR3 nucleotides read TGCGCCAGCAGCCAAGATTTCGGACAGACCCATTCACCCCTCCACTTT. This codes for CASSQDFGQTHSPLHF.

In its sample, this clonotype was seen many times. The V call is TRBV6-4, the J call TRBJ2-7; 7 bases agree with TRBD1. Germline V gene sequence: CDR1 MRHNA, CDR2 SNTAGT. The CDR3 consists of 13 residues. The trim removed 9 bases at V and 6 bases at J, leaving 11 bases unmatched. CDR3 region: CASSGTAFSEQYF. CDR3 bases: TGTGCCAGTTCCGGGACAGCCTTTTCCGAGCAGTACTTC.

The CDR3 DNA reads as TGTGCCAGCAATGGGGGGGGGCAGTTCTTC. Its translation: CASNGGGQFF. The J gene is TRBJ2-1, the V gene TRBV2; 7 bases fit TRBD2. There are 10 residues in the CDR3. V dropped 7 bases and J dropped 12; count of bases not matched to a gene: 3. From germline, CDR1 is SNHLY and CDR2 FYNNEI.

This clonotype was found many times. V is TRBV20-1 and J is TRBJ2-7; TRBD1 might be the D (5 bases). The CDR3 is 15 residues long. V was clipped by 5 bases and J by 7 bases, with 24 bases between them. The germline V gene encodes CDR1 DFQATT and CDR2 SNEGSKA (reference sequence). This CDR3 reads CSAPWPGPTQGEQYF. In nucleotides, the CDR3 is TGCAGTGCTCCTTGGCCAGGCCCGACTCAGGGTGAGCAGTACTTC.

This clonotype was recorded many times. The chain uses TRBV6-6 and TRBJ1-1; 10 bases fit TRBD1. The CDR3 is made up of 13 amino acids. Germline loops: CDR1 MNHNY, CDR2 SVGAGI (reference sequence). Trimming at V came to 2 bases and at J to 6 bases, leaving 0 bases not matched to a gene. CDR3 amino acids: CASSYGTGAEAFF. CDR3 bases: TGTGCCAGCAGTTACGGGACAGGGGCTGAAGCTTTCTTT.

This clonotype was recorded many times. The J gene is TRBJ2-5, the V gene TRBV11-3; possibly TRBD1 for D (5 bases). The germline CDR1 and CDR2 sequences are SGHNT and YENEEA. The CDR3 length is 13 residues. Trimming took 6 bases from V and 4 from J, leaving 12 bases between them. The CDR3 coding sequence is TGTGCCAGCAGTTCCCATGGGGCAGAGACCCAGTACTTC. It specifies CASSSHGAETQYF.

This clonotype was counted many times. The gene calls are TRBV5-1 and TRBJ2-7; TRBD2 matches at 7 bases. The CDR3 is 14 residues long. CDR1 SGHRS and CDR2 YFSETQ come from the germline V gene. J gave up 3 bases and V 0 bases, and 3 bases lay outside the gene matches. CDR3 residues: CASSLGDYLYEQYF. CDR3 bases: TGCGCCAGCAGCTTGGGGGACTACCTCTACGAGCAGTACTTC.

Regarding this clonotype: Possible read error: a much larger clone is one base away. V and J are TRBV11-2 and TRBJ2-7; D call uncertain. The CDR3 is 15 amino acids. Trimming pared 5 bases from V and 2 bases from J, leaving 16 bases between. Germline V gene sequence: CDR1 SGHAT, CDR2 FQNNGV. The CDR3 DNA reads TGTGCCAGCAGCCCGAGCGTATTAGTCCCCTACGAGCAGTACTTC. This encodes CASSPSVLVPYEQYF.

This clonotype was counted at least ten times. The genes are TRBV20-1 and TRBJ1-5; possibly TRBD1 for D (5 bases). The CDR3 is 15 residues long. The germline CDR1 and CDR2 sequences are DFQATT and SNEGSKA (reference sequence). Trimming cost V 3 bases and J 4 bases, with 16 bases left between them. The CDR3 region is CSARGRTWGNQPQHF. CDR3 DNA: TGCAGTGCTAGGGGGCGGACTTGGGGAAATCAGCCCCAGCATTTT.